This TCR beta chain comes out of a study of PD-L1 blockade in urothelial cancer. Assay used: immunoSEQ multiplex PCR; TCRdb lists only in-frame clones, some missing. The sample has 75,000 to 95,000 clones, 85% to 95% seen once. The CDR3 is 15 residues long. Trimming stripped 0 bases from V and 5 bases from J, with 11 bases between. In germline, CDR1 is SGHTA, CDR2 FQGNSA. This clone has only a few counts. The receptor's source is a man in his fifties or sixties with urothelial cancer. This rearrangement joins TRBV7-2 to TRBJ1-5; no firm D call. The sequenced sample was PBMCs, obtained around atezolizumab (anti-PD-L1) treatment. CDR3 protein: CASSLAYAGYQPQHF. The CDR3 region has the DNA TGTGCCAGCAGCTTAGCTTATGCGGGGTATCAGCCCCAGCATTTT.